This is a list of T cell receptor beta chains from one sample in a study of blood T cell repertoires in COVID-19. Produced via immunoSEQ multiplex PCR; TCRdb's table is partial and in-frame only. This table holds 200,000 to 250,000 clones, 83% found once. Specimen: peripheral blood. Receptors originate from a woman aged 25 to 39 with COVID-19, enrolled during active disease. CDR3s include the opening cysteine and the closing phenylalanine or tryptophan. A D gene is named only where the DNA matches it firmly. Some rows have no size entry. The others give once, few or many, or a class for an expanded clone.

TGTGCCAGCAGTCAGGGCGGCGGGGTTATAGATACGCAGTATTTT,CASSQGGGVIDTQYF,TRBV2,.,.,TRBJ2-3
TGTGCCAGCAGCTTAGGACTAGCGCGCACAGATACGCAGTATTTT,CASSLGLARTDTQYF,TRBV11-2,.,TRBD2,TRBJ2-3
TGTGCCAGCAGCCAAGTAGCAGGGGTGGTCGGGGAGCTGTTTTTT,CASSQVAGVVGELFF,TRBV14,.,.,TRBJ2-2
TGTGCCAGCAGTTTTTTAGGGGGAAGGGACGAGCAGTACTTC,CASSFLGGRDEQYF,TRBV27,few,.,TRBJ2-7
TGTGCCAGCAGTCCGGGACAGGGCGTGCGGGAGCAGTACTTC,CASSPGQGVREQYF,TRBV2,.,TRBD1,TRBJ2-7
TGTGCCAGCAGTGACTCGAATAGCGGGGATCTCTACGAGCAGTACTTC,CASSDSNSGDLYEQYF,TRBV6-4,.,TRBD2,TRBJ2-7
TGTGCCACCAGCAGAGGGACAGGGGGAGGCTACACCTTC,CATSRGTGGGYTF,TRBV15,.,TRBD1,TRBJ1-2
TGTGCCAGCAGCTTATTTCGTACACCTTTCTCTGGGGCCAACGTCCTGACTTTC,CASSLFRTPFSGANVLTF,TRBV7-2,.,.,TRBJ2-6
TGTGCCAGCGATGGACAGGGTAGTGGCTACACCTTC,CASDGQGSGYTF,TRBV11-1,.,TRBD1,TRBJ1-2
TGTGCCTGGAGTGTACTGACAGGGGATTCCTACGAGCAGTACTTC,CAWSVLTGDSYEQYF,TRBV30,few,TRBD1,TRBJ2-7
TGTGCCAGCGGACAGAACTATGGCTACACCTTC,CASGQNYGYTF,TRBV19,.,.,TRBJ1-2
TGTGCCAGCAGCGTAGACAGCACTAACTATGGCTACACCTTC,CASSVDSTNYGYTF,TRBV9,.,.,TRBJ1-2
TGTGCCAGCAGTTTAAGGACAGGGGGAATCTATGGCTACACCTTC,CASSLRTGGIYGYTF,TRBV28,.,TRBD1,TRBJ1-2
TGTGCCAGCAGTGTGCCAGGCGGGAGGGTCAGCGAGCAGTACTTC,CASSVPGGRVSEQYF,TRBV6-2/TRBV6-3,.,TRBD2,TRBJ2-7
TGTGCCAGCAGGCCAACAGGGGGCGCGGGAGATACGCAGTATTTT,CASRPTGGAGDTQYF,TRBV6-6,.,TRBD1,TRBJ2-3
TGCGCCAGCAGCCAAGGGTTCTCATCACTCGGACAGACCTACGAGCAGTACTTC,CASSQGFSSLGQTYEQYF,TRBV4-3,.,.,TRBJ2-7
TGTGCCAGTAGTATTTCAATCGGGACTACCTACAATGAGCAGTTCTTC,CASSISIGTTYNEQFF,TRBV19,.,TRBD2,TRBJ2-1
TGTGCCAGCAGTTACCAGGAAACACCCCACATATATTTT,CASSYQETPHIYF,TRBV12-3/TRBV12-4,.,.,TRBJ1-3
TGTGCCCAGAAGATCCGGGACAAAAAGACCTACGAGCAGTACTTC,CAQKIRDKKTYEQYF,TRBV9,few,.,TRBJ2-7
TGTGCCACCAGCAGAGATGAGGATGAGCAGTTCTTC,CATSRDEDEQFF,TRBV15,.,.,TRBJ2-1
TGTGCCAGCTCACCACCGGGACTCTACGAGCAGTACTTC,CASSPPGLYEQYF,TRBV18,.,.,TRBJ2-7
TGTGCCAGCAGCGTAGAAGGGGATAGGGACTCCTACGAGCAGTACTTC,CASSVEGDRDSYEQYF,TRBV9,.,.,TRBJ2-7
TGTGCCAGCAGCCTTCAGATATACGAGCAGTACTTC,CASSLQIYEQYF,TRBV7-2,.,.,TRBJ2-7
TGTGCCAGCAGCCTCGGACAGACGACCAGATATGGCTACACCTTC,CASSLGQTTRYGYTF,TRBV7-2,few,.,TRBJ1-2
TGTGCCAGCAGCGTAGGGCCAGGGGACAACTATGGCTACACCTTC,CASSVGPGDNYGYTF,TRBV9,.,.,TRBJ1-2
TGTGCCAGCAGCTTTTTACCGCGGGGTCGAAGCACAGATACGCAGTATTTT,CASSFLPRGRSTDTQYF,TRBV7-2,.,.,TRBJ2-3
TGCGCCAGCAGCACCAACAGGGGACTGGATTCACCCCTCCACTTT,CASSTNRGLDSPLHF,TRBV5-1,.,TRBD1,TRBJ1-6
TGTGCCAGCAGTGCCCTCTATAACACCGGGGAGCTGTTTTTT,CASSALYNTGELFF,TRBV2,.,.,TRBJ2-2
TGTGCCAGCAGCCGCCACCCCAGCGATACTCCCAATCAGCCCCAGCATTTT,CASSRHPSDTPNQPQHF,TRBV5-5,.,.,TRBJ1-5